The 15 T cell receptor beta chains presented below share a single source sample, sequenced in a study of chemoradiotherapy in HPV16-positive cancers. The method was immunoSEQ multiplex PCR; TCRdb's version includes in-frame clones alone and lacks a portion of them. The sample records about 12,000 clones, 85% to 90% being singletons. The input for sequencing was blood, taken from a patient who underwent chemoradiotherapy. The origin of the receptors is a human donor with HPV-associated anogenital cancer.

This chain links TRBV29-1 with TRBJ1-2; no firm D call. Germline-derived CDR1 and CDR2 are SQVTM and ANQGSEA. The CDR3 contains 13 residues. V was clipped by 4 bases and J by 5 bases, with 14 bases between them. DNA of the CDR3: TGCAGCGTTGCTAAGGGCCTGGATTATGGCTACACCTTC. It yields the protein CSVAKGLDYGYTF.

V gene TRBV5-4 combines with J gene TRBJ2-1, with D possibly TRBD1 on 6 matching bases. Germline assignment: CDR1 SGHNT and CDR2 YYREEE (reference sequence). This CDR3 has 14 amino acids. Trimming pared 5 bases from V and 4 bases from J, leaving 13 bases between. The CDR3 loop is CASSPGQKYNEQFF. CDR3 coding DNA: TGTGCCAGCAGTCCTGGACAGAAATACAATGAGCAGTTCTTC. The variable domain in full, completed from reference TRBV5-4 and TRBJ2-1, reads ETGVTQSPTHLIKTRGQQVTLRCSSQSGHNTVSWYQQALGQGPQFIFQYYREEENGRGNFPPRFSGLQFPNYSSELNVNALELDDSALYLCASSPGQKYNEQFFGPGTRLTVL.

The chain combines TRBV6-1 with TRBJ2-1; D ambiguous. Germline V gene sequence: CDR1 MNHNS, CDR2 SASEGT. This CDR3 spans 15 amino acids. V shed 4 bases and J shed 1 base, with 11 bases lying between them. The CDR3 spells CASSVQHGSYNEQFF. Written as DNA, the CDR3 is TGTGCCAGCAGTGTCCAGCACGGTTCCTACAATGAGCAGTTCTTC.

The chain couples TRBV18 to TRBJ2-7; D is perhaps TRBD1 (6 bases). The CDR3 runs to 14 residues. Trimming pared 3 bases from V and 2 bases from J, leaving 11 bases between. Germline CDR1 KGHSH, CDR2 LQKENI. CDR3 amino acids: CASSPTDSTYEQYV. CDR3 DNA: TGTGCCAGCTCACCGACGGACAGCACCTACGAGCAGTACGTC.

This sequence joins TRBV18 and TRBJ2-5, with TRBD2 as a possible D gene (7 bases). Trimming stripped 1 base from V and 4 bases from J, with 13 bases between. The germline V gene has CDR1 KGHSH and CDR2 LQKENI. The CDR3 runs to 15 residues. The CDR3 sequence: CASSPQGGARETQYF. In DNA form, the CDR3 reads TGTGCCAGCTCACCACAAGGGGGGGCGCGAGAGACCCAGTACTTC.

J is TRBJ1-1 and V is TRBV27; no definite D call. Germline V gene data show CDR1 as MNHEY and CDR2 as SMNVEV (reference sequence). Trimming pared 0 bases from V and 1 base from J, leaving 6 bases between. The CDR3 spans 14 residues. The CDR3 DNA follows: TGTGCCAGCAGTTTATCGATCCCGAACACTGAAGCTTTCTTT. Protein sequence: CASSLSIPNTEAFF.

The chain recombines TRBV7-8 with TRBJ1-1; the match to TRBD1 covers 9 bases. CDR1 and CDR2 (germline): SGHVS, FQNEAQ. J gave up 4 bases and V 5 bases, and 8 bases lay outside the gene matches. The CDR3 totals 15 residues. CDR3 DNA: TGTGCCAGCAGCCAACCTGGGACAGGGAGCACTGAAGCTTTCTTT. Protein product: CASSQPGTGSTEAFF. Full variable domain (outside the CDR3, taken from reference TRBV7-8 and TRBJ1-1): GAGVSQSPRYKVAKRGQDVALRCDPISGHVSLFWYQQALGQGPEFLTYFQNEAQLDKSGLPSDRFFAERPEGSVSTLKIQRTQQEDSAVYLCASSQPGTGSTEAFFGQGTRLTVV.

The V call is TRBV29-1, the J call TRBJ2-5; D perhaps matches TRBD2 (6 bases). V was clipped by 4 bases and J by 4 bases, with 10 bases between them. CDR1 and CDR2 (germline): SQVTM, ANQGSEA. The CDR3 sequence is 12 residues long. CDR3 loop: CSVAVSGETQYF. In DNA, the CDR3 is TGCAGCGTTGCGGTTAGCGGAGAGACCCAGTACTTC.

The CDR3 protein is CASSLGYNSPLHF. The CDR3 nucleotides read TGCGCCAGCAGCTTGGGGTATAATTCACCCCTCCACTTT. The chain employs TRBV5-1 and TRBJ1-6; D unresolved. V lost 0 bases to trimming and J lost 4 bases, with 2 bases between them. Germline V gene sequence: CDR1 SGHRS, CDR2 YFSETQ. There are 13 residues in the CDR3.

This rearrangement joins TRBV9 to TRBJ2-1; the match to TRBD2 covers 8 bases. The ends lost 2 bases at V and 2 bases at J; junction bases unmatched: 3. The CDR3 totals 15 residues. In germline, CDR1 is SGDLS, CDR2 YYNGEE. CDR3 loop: CASSVSGGPYNEQFF. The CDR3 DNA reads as TGTGCCAGCAGCGTCAGCGGGGGCCCCTACAATGAGCAGTTCTTC.

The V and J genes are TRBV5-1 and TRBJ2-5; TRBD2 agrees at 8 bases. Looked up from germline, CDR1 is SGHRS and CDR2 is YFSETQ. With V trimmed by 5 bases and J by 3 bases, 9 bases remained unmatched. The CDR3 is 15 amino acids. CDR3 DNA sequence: TGCGCCAGCAGATATAGCGGGGAGCGGGAAGAGACCCAGTACTTC. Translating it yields CASRYSGEREETQYF.

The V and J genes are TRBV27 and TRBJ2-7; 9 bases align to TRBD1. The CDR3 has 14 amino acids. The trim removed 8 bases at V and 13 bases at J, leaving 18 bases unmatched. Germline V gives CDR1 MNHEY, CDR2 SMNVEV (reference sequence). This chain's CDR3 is CASGSGTGSAEKYF. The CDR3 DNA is TGTGCCAGCGGGTCCGGGACAGGGTCTGCAGAAAAATACTTC.

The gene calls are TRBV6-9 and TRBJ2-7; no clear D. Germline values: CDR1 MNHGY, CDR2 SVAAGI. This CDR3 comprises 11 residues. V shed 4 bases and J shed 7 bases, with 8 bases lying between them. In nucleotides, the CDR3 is TGTGCCAGCAGTTCCTTGGGGGAGCAGTACGTC. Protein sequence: CASSSLGEQYV.

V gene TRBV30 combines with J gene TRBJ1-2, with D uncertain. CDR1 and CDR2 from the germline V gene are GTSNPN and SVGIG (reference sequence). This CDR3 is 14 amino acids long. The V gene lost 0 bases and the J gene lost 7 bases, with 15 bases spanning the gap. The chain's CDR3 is CAWSVYMLGSGYTF. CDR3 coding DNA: TGTGCCTGGAGTGTCTATATGCTCGGCTCTGGCTACACCTTC.

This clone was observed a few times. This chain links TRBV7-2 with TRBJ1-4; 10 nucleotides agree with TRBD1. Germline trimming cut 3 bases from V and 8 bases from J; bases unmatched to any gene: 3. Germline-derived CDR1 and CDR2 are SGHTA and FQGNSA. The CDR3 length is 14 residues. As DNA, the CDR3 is TGTGCCAGCAGCTTTGACAGGGGGCGAGAAAAACTGTTTTTT. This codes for CASSFDRGREKLFF.